This T cell receptor beta chain is drawn from a study of blood T cell repertoires in COVID-19 (dated by TCRdb to 2018 to 2020). General notes on the study: Collaborator samples came from the United States, Italy and Spain and covered acute and convalescent phases of COVID-19. The prospective study material was composed of cDNA or gDNA derived from T cells, B-cell-depleted T cells, or PBMCs. The repertoires were released in a freely available public database meant as a resource for research on the immune response to SARS-CoV-2. The samples were drawn from the first 160 participants of the ongoing ImmuneRACE study and from 1,254 subjects provided by 6 global collaborators. Nearly every sample came with metadata listing a de-identified subject ID, COVID-19 status, age in years and sex. The dataset comprised deeply sampled blood TCRbeta repertoires from subjects exposed to, actively infected with, or recovered from COVID-19. Where HLA class I and class II types were available, the types were taken from metadata supplied by the sample provider, not from assay-based typing.

One collaborating source in Seattle enrolled patients while the patients were actively infected and followed the patients over time throughout the course of disease. The collaborating institutions used their own protocols to collect whole blood in K2EDTA tubes. For TCRbeta analysis, collaborator samples were shipped as frozen whole blood, as isolated PBMCs, or as DNA extracted from either sample type. Paper-wide results and their limitations: The quantity of clinical and demographic metadata differed by source and by participant and was supplied without curation.

A note on this clone: Its antigen is still unknown. Per-base quality was not reported, and no clone a single base away is much larger than it.

TCRbeta CDR3 regions were amplified from genomic DNA using the immunoSEQ Assay, a bias-controlled multiplex PCR. As for the authors' bioinformatics: The number of nucleated cells in each sample was estimated by amplification of reference gene primers within the assay. Sequence reads were collapsed and filtered to measure the absolute abundance of every unique TCRbeta CDR3 rearrangement. Productive Simpson clonality was computed per sample as the square root of Simpson's diversity index over productive rearrangements. TCRdb mirrors the immuneACCESS table, restricted to in-frame sequences. Some clones are absent from its copies; in checked studies, under half trace to an unresolved V gene, and the reason for the others is unknown. V and J calls and clone size come straight from that table; D and trimming were deduced from the DNA. The sample has about 150,000 clones on record, around 85% of them singletons. The ten largest clones take up 5.5% to 8% of the sample.

The junction shows trimming of 1 base on V and 4 bases on J, and the gene matches do not reach 4 bases of it. The CDR3 spans 16 residues, from the cysteine through the phenylalanine. The read is trimmed to its CDR3 DNA, 48 bases read in frame from base 1. Sequences LGHDT (CDR1) and YNNKEL (CDR2) are obtained from the germline V gene (reference sequence). The source of this sequence is a man older than 75 with COVID-19, enrolled during active disease. Material: peripheral blood. The rearranged segments are TRBV3-1 (or the pseudogene TRBV3-2) and TRBJ2-2; 9 of the junction bases match TRBD2. For the CDR3, the sequence is CASSQGAGGPTGELFF. At the DNA level, the sequence is TGTGCCAGCAGCCAAGGAGCGGGGGGTCCCACCGGGGAGCTGTTTTTT.